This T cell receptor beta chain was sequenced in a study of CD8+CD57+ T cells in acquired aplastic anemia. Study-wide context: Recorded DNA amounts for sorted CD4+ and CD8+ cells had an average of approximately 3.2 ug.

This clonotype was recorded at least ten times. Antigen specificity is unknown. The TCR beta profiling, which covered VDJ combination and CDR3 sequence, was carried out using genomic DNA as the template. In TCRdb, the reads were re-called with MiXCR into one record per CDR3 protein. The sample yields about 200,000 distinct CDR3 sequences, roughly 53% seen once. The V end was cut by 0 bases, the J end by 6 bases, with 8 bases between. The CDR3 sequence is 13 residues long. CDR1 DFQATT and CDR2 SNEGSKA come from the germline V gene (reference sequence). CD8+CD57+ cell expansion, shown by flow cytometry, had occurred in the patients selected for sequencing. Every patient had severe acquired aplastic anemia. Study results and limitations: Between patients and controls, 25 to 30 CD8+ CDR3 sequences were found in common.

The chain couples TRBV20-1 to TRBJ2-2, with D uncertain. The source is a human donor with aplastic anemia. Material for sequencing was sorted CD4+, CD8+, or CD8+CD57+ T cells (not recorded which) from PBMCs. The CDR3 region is CSARESWAGELFF. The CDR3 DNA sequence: TGCAGTGCTAGAGAATCATGGGCCGGGGAGCTGTTTTTT.